Sequencing of this T cell receptor (beta chain) was carried out in a study of blood T cell repertoires in COVID-19. Study-level background: Some COVID-19 samples were acute and others convalescent; all came from the United States, Italy and Spain.

The repertoire was sequenced with immunoSEQ multiplex PCR; TCRdb's copy has only in-frame clones and lacks some. The sample lists about 170,000 clones; more than 70% were seen once. V shed 6 bases and J 6 bases; nucleotides not matched to a gene: 9. Germline CDR1 reads ENHRY; CDR2 reads SYGVKD. This CDR3 is built from 14 residues. This study enrolled people aged 18 to 89 from roughly 22 US geographic areas. The chain combines TRBV10-3 with TRBJ2-3; 7 nucleotides line up with TRBD2. The sample consisted of PBMCs or T cells enriched from blood (not recorded which). The sequence was collected from a woman in her forties or fifties in a cohort exposed to, infected with or recovered from COVID-19 (not recorded which). DNA of the CDR3: TGTGCCATCAGGGGAGGGACGGCAGGGGATACGCAGTATTTT. Its translation is CAIRGGTAGDTQYF.